The 3 T cell receptor beta chains reported below all come from one sample, sequenced in a study of T cells in Graves' hyperthyroidism and ophthalmopathy. Template material for amplifying TCR beta CDR3 regions consisted of RNA transcripts. A set of HTBI primers served as the primers for a first-round RT-PCR of the TCR CDR3. TCRdb reprocessed the multiplex PCR reads with MiXCR, giving one entry per CDR3 protein. This table holds approximately 600,000 distinct CDR3 sequences, around 21% found once. Sample: blood. These receptor sequences come from a young man with Graves' ophthalmopathy.

This clonotype was observed a handful of times. The chain is built from TRBV13 and TRBJ2-7; 7 nucleotides align to TRBD2. Trimming cost V 0 bases and J 7 bases; bases outside gene matches: 12. This CDR3 is 16 amino acids long. Germline V gives CDR1 PRHDT, CDR2 FYEKMQ (reference sequence). For the CDR3, the DNA is TGTGCCAGCAGCTTAGGCCGGCGGGAGCTTCCTGGAGAGCAGTACTTC. It is translated as CASSLGRRELPGEQYF.

This clonotype was observed at least ten times. This chain links TRBV30 with TRBJ1-2; 8 bases are shared with TRBD1. The CDR3 is made up of 18 amino acids. Germline V CDR1 and CDR2: GTSNPN, SVGIG (reference sequence). With 4 bases clipped from V and 0 bases from J, the junction kept 16 bases outside the gene matches. The CDR3 region is CAWITQRDRINSNYGYTF. The CDR3 DNA is TGTGCCTGGATAACGCAGCGGGACAGGATTAATTCTAACTATGGCTACACCTTC.

A few counts support this clonotype. This chain uses TRBV28 with TRBJ2-5; TRBD2 matches 11 bases. The CDR3 sequence is 15 residues long. V dropped 3 bases and J dropped 5; count of bases not matched to a gene: 5. Germline values: CDR1 MDHEN, CDR2 SYDVKM. This chain's CDR3 is CASSLPTSGSETQYF. The CDR3 region has the DNA TGTGCCAGCAGTTTGCCCACTAGCGGGAGTGAGACCCAGTACTTC.